Shown below are 5 T cell receptor beta chains from a single sample sequenced in a study of regulatory T cells in long-lasting Graves disease. Libraries of TCR beta came from iRepertoire HTBI primers plus Arm-PCR of CDR3 regions. MiXCR, applied by TCRdb to the multiplex PCR reads, yields one record per CDR3 protein. The sample records around 500,000 distinct CDR3 sequences, approximately 16% being singletons. Specified time point: newly diagnosed GD, antithyroid drugs for less than 3 months. TCR sequences were obtained from RNA taken from PBMCs. The sample was also reused in another study, on T cells in Graves' hyperthyroidism and ophthalmopathy.

Specimen: peripheral blood mononuclear cells (PBMCs), collected at new diagnosis, from a patient treated with antithyroid drugs. The origin of the receptors is a woman aged 35-65 years with Graves disease.

This clonotype was found many times. This sequence joins TRBV2 and TRBJ2-1; D possibly corresponds to TRBD1 (6 bases). The CDR3 contains 14 residues. Germline assignment: CDR1 SNHLY and CDR2 FYNNEI. V lost 8 bases and J 5 bases, leaving 16 bases between the germline ends. The CDR3 reads CASLGVQGHNEQFF. CDR3 nucleotide sequence: TGTGCCAGCTTGGGGGTACAGGGCCACAATGAGCAGTTCTTC.

The table lists this clonotype with many counts. The gene calls are TRBV12-3 or TRBV12-4 and TRBJ2-1; 7 nucleotides match TRBD2. The end of the DNA is better explained by TRBJ2-5, so the J call may be wrong. The CDR3 consists of 17 residues. CDR3 residues: CASSLGRTRGKMETQYF. CDR3 in DNA: TGTGCCAGCAGTTTAGGGAGGACTAGAGGCAAGATGGAGACCCAGTACTTC.

On this clonotype: A read error may be the cause here, since a much bigger clone is one base away. In this CDR3 the conserved last residue, phenylalanine or tryptophan, is missing, so a read error is likely. This chain joins TRBV12-3 or TRBV12-4 and TRBJ2-7; 12 bases fit TRBD2. The CDR3 is made up of 14 amino acids. Losses at the gene ends were 6 bases for V and 6 bases for J; bases not matched to a gene: 6. The CDR3 region is CASRTSGGRPEQYL. The CDR3 coding sequence is TGTGCCAGCAGGACTAGCGGGGGCCGTCCCGAGCAGTACCTC.

The J gene is TRBJ1-5, the V gene TRBV30; tentative D call: TRBD1 (5 bases). The germline V gene has CDR1 GTSNPN and CDR2 SVGIG (reference sequence). V was clipped by 4 bases and J by 4 bases, with 11 bases between them. This CDR3 comprises 13 residues. The CDR3 DNA is TGTGCCTGGACAGGGTCGATTAATCAGCCCCAGCATTTT. The encoded protein is CAWTGSINQPQHF.

This clonotype occurred many times. The rearrangement uses TRBV29-1 and TRBJ1-5; 7 bases fit TRBD1. This CDR3 is 12 amino acids long. V dropped 6 bases and J dropped 7; count of bases not matched to a gene: 6. Germline lookup yields CDR1 SQVTM and CDR2 ANQGSEA. The CDR3 DNA follows: TGCAGCGTGGGTGACAGGGCCCAGCCCCAGCATTTT. This codes for CSVGDRAQPQHF. The entire variable domain, with the rest obtained from reference TRBV29-1 and TRBJ1-5, is as follows: SAVISQKPSRDICQRGTSLTIQCQVDSQVTMMFWYRQQPGQSLTLIATANQGSEATYESGFVIDKFPISRPNLTFSTLTVSNMSPEDSSIYLCSVGDRAQPQHFGDGTRLSIL.